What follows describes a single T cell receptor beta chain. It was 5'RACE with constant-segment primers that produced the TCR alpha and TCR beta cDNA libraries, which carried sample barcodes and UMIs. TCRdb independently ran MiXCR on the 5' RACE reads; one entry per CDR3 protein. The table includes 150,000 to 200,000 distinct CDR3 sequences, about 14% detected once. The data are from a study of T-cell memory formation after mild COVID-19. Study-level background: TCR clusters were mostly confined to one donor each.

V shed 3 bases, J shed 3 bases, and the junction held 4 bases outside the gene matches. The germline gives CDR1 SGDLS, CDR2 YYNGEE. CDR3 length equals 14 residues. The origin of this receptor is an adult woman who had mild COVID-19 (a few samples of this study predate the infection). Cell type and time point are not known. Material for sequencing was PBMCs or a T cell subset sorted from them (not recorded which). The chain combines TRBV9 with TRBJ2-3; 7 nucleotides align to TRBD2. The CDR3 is CASSALGGTDTQYF. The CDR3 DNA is TGTGCCAGCAGCGCCTTGGGGGGGACAGATACGCAGTATTTT.